The 4 T cell receptor beta chains reported below all come from one sample, sequenced in a study of blood T cell repertoires in COVID-19 (dated by TCRdb to the early 2020s). The protocol used for the library was the immunoSEQ multiplex PCR assay. Drawn from immuneACCESS, this table holds only the in-frame rearrangements with V and J called that TCRdb kept. Clones are partly lost; checked studies trace under half to an unresolved V gene and leave the rest unexplained. The table for this sample lists 150,000 or so clones; almost 80% of them were counted only once. The ten largest clones represent roughly 2.9% of the sample. Sequencing was done on a sample of PBMCs or T cells enriched from blood (not recorded which). The source is a woman between 45 and 60 years old who had recovered from COVID-19.

This chain connects TRBV9 to TRBJ1-5; possible D gene TRBD1, 5 bases. Germline V gene data show CDR1 as SGDLS and CDR2 as YYNGEE. With 0 bases removed from V and 7 bases from J, the gap between germline ends came to 14 bases. CDR3 length: 15 amino acids. The CDR3 protein is CASSVGPGEGQPQHF. The DNA of the CDR3 is TGTGCCAGCAGCGTAGGTCCGGGGGAGGGACAGCCCCAGCATTTT.

V and J are TRBV3-1 (or the pseudogene TRBV3-2) and TRBJ2-7, with 8 bases aligning to TRBD2. Trimming took 4 bases from V and 4 from J; bases not matched to a gene: 3. The germline CDR1 and CDR2 sequences are LGHDT and YNNKEL (reference sequence). This CDR3 has 13 amino acids. CDR3: CASSPGGVYEQYF. The DNA of the CDR3 is TGTGCCAGCAGCCCGGGAGGGGTATACGAGCAGTACTTC.

The chain couples TRBV5-4 to TRBJ1-1; no clear D gene. V lost 4 bases and J 6 bases, leaving 16 bases between the germline ends. CDR3 length: 14 residues. Germline values: CDR1 SGHNT, CDR2 YYREEE (reference sequence). CDR3 sequence: CASSPREAEAEAFF. CDR3 bases: TGTGCCAGCAGCCCCCGGGAAGCAGAGGCTGAAGCTTTCTTT.

This clone was detected only a few times. The J gene is TRBJ1-2, the V gene TRBV5-1; 8 positions match TRBD1. The CDR3 is 13 residues long. The junction had 5 bases not matched to a gene; V was cut back by 3 bases and J by 7 bases. CDR1 and CDR2 from the germline V gene are SGHRS and YFSETQ. CDR3 sequence: CASSYGQGSGYTF. The CDR3 nucleotides read TGCGCCAGCAGCTACGGACAGGGCTCTGGCTACACCTTC. The variable domain in full, with the rest retrieved from reference TRBV5-1 and TRBJ1-2, is KAGVTQTPRYLIKTRGQQVTLSCSPISGHRSVSWYQQTPGQGLQFLFEYFSETQRNKGNFPGRFSGRQFSNSRSEMNVSTLELGDSALYLCASSYGQGSGYTFGSGTRLTVV.